This TCR beta chain is from a study of molecular identifiers for immune sequencing clone quantification. Trimming cost V 0 bases and J 5 bases; bases outside gene matches: 5. The CDR3 contains 14 residues. Germline loops: CDR1 SGHKS, CDR2 YYEKEE (reference sequence). This clonotype occurred many times. Bulk TCR libraries were made with methods that had been previously described and with listed TCR primers. MiXCR was run by TCRdb on the PCR reads, yielding one entry per CDR3 protein. The sample carries 55,000 to 75,000 distinct CDR3 sequences, around 18% recorded once. This sequence joins TRBV5-5 and TRBJ2-7; 7 bases line up with TRBD2. Specimen: naive CD8+ T cells from blood, with Jurkat cell RNA spiked in. Stated subset: FACS-sorted CD8+CD4-CCR7+CD45RA+ naive T cells. This TCR derives from a human donor in good health. Some libraries in this study had Jurkat cell RNA spiked in. Here the CDR3 DNA reads TGTGCCAGCAGCTTGGGTCCGGGAGGCGACGAGCAGTACTTC. Translation gives CASSLGPGGDEQYF.